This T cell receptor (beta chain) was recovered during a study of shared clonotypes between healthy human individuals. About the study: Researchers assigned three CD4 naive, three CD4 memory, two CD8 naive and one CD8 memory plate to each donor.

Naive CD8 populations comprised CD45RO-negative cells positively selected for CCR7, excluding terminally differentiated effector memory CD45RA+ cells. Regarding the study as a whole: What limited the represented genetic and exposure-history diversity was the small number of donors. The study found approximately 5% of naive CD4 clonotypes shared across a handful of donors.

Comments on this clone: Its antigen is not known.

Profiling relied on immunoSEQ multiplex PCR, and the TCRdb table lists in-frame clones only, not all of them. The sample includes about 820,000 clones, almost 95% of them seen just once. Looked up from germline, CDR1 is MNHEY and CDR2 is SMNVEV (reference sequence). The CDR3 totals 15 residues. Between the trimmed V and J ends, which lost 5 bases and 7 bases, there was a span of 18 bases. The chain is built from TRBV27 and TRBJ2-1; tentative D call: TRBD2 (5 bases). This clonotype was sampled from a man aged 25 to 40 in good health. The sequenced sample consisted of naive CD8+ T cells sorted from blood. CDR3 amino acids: CASSRTGNLLNEQFF. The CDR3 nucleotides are TGTGCCAGCAGTCGAACCGGGAACCTACTAAATGAGCAGTTCTTC.